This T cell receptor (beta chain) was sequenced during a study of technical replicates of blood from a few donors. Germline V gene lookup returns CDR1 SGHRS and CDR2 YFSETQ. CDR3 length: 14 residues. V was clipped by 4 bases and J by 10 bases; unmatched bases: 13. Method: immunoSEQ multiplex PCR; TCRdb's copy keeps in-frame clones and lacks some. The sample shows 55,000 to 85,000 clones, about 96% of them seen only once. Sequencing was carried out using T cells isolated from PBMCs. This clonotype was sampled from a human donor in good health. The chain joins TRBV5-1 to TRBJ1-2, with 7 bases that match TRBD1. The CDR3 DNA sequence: TGCGCCAGCAGCAAATCGACAGGGTCCCTTGTCTACACCTTC. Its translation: CASSKSTGSLVYTF.